The 10 T cell receptor beta chains below were found in one sample sequenced in a study of response to subunit inactivated influenza vaccine. Each CDR3 protein gets one entry after TCRdb re-called the RT-PCR reads with MiXCR. The data show about 540,000 distinct CDR3 sequences, with less than 15% seen just once and 8.5% to 14% held by the top ten. The sequenced sample was PBMCs from blood, obtained roughly 12 days after vaccination. The receptor set was obtained from a man aged 50 to 59 who received an inactivated influenza vaccine.

The V gene is TRBV4-1, the J gene TRBJ2-1; perhaps TRBD1 as D (6 bases). This CDR3 region has 16 residues. Trimming cost V 0 bases and J 0 bases, with 9 bases left between them. Germline V lookup: CDR1 MGHRA, CDR2 YSYEKL. The CDR3 DNA sequence: TGCGCCAGCAGCCAAGATCCGGACAGCTCCTACAATGAGCAGTTCTTC. Its translation is CASSQDPDSSYNEQFF.

This clonotype was observed a few times. Germline is not matched at one junction end, which may reflect a read error. The DNA for the CDR3 is TGTGCCAGCAGCTTAGCGGGACAGGGCTCCTCCGAGCAGTACTTC. Its protein is CASSLAGQGSSEQYF. The rearrangement uses TRBV7-2 and TRBJ2-7, with TRBD1 matching 9 bases. The germline gives CDR1 SGHTA, CDR2 FQGNSA. This CDR3 is 15 amino acids long. Together with reference TRBV7-2 and TRBJ2-7, the CDR3 gives the full variable domain: GAGVSQSPSNKVTEKGKDVELRCDPISGHTALYWYRQSLGQGLEFLIYFQGNSAPDKSGLPSDRFSAERTGGSVSTLTIQRTQQEDSAVYLCASSLAGQGSSEQYFGPGTRLTVT.

This clonotype has a count of ten or more. The chain has TRBV5-1 and TRBJ1-5; TRBD1 agrees at 12 bases. The CDR3 contains 13 residues. Trimming took 9 bases from V and 6 from J; bases not matched to a gene: 4. Germline CDR1 and CDR2: SGHRS and YFSETQ. The CDR3 loop reads CATGTGGGQPQHF. The CDR3, as DNA: TGCGCCACCGGGACAGGGGGCGGTCAGCCCCAGCATTTT.

The V call is TRBV7-2, the J call TRBJ2-7, with 9 nucleotides matching TRBD2. Germline values: CDR1 SGHTA, CDR2 FQGNSA. The CDR3 extends over 18 amino acids. Trimming removed 0 bases from V and 1 base from J; junction bases left unmatched: 10. The CDR3 spells CASSLALSGGLTSYEQYF. The CDR3 DNA reads TGTGCCAGCAGCTTAGCCCTTAGCGGGGGCCTGACTTCCTACGAGCAGTACTTC.

The CDR3 bases are TGCAGCGCAACGGTGGGGCAGACTGAAGCTTTCTTT. Its translation is CSATVGQTEAFF. The chain recombines TRBV29-1 with TRBJ1-1, with TRBD1 as a possible D gene (5 bases). CDR3 length: 12 residues. V was clipped by 7 bases and J by 5 bases, with 14 bases between them. CDR1 and CDR2 from the germline V gene are SQVTM and ANQGSEA.

This clonotype was recorded a few times. The chain couples TRBV6-2 or TRBV6-3 to TRBJ2-2, with unresolved D. The CDR3 spans 18 residues. Germline CDR1 reads MNHEY; CDR2 reads SVGEGT. Trimming cost V 5 bases and J 0 bases, with 19 bases left between them. The DNA of the CDR3 is TGTGCCAGCAGTGCAGCGTTTCTGATCCACTCGAACACCGGGGAGCTGTTTTTT. Encoded protein: CASSAAFLIHSNTGELFF.

The V gene is TRBV30, the J gene TRBJ1-3; no clear D gene. The CDR3 totals 12 residues. V was pared by 0 bases and J by 4 bases, with 4 bases between. Germline V gene lookup returns CDR1 GTSNPN and CDR2 SVGIG (reference sequence). This CDR3 reads CAWSVRGNTIYF. In DNA, the CDR3 is TGTGCCTGGAGTGTACGCGGAAACACCATATATTTT.

This chain connects TRBV20-1 to TRBJ2-6; 9 bases are a match to TRBD1. V shed 5 bases and J 3 bases; nucleotides not matched to a gene: 5. The CDR3 covers 15 residues. Germline loops: CDR1 DFQATT, CDR2 SNEGSKA (reference sequence). CDR3 amino acids: CSALQGAGGANVLTF. CDR3 bases: TGCAGTGCTTTACAGGGGGCTGGTGGGGCCAACGTCCTGACTTTC.

This clonotype has only a few counts. The rearrangement links TRBV29-1 to TRBJ2-2; D gene unclear. V was cut by 7 bases and J by 2 bases, with 8 bases left in between. CDR1 SQVTM and CDR2 ANQGSEA come from the germline V gene. The CDR3 runs 12 residues. The CDR3 sequence: CSATRNTGELFF. CDR3 coding DNA: TGCAGCGCCACGAGAAACACCGGGGAGCTGTTTTTT.

This clonotype was found a few times. This rearrangement joins TRBV20-1 to TRBJ2-7; D is ambiguous. With 0 bases removed from V and 5 bases from J, the gap between germline ends came to 14 bases. The CDR3 totals 14 residues. The germline gives CDR1 DFQATT, CDR2 SNEGSKA (reference sequence). For the CDR3, the DNA is TGCAGTGCTAGAGATCTCAGGCAGCCTAACGAGCAGTACTTC. It yields the protein CSARDLRQPNEQYF.